This T cell receptor (beta chain) derives from a study of persistence of HIV-infected CD4 T cells. About the study: Isolated cells were CMV- and HIV-1 Gag-responding CD4+ T cells.

The libraries were made with immunoSEQ version 4 in survey mode. The method was immunoSEQ multiplex PCR; TCRdb's version includes in-frame clones alone and lacks a portion of them. The sample includes 45,000 to 55,000 clones, around 72% of them seen just once. With regard to this clone: Antigen specificity is unknown.

Stimulation used 8 to 10 ug/mL lysate from CMV-infected fibroblasts. Memory cells lacking CD40L and CD69 with high CD45RO were sorted. The CDR3 runs 13 residues. Germline assignment: CDR1 SQVTM and CDR2 ANQGSEA. V lost 5 bases and J lost 2, with 11 bases in between. Points from the study as a whole: Antigen-responding cells were enriched for degenerate expanded CDR3beta sequences.

This material consisted of CD4+ T cells sorted from PBMCs after 18-hour stimulation, taken from a patient who received antiretroviral therapy. V usage is TRBV29-1 and J usage is TRBJ2-3, with unresolved D. The sequence was obtained from an adult man with HIV who was CMV-seropositive. CDR3 nucleotides: TGCAGCGTTTCGCCCGGTTCCACAGATACGCAGTATTTT. Protein sequence: CSVSPGSTDTQYF.